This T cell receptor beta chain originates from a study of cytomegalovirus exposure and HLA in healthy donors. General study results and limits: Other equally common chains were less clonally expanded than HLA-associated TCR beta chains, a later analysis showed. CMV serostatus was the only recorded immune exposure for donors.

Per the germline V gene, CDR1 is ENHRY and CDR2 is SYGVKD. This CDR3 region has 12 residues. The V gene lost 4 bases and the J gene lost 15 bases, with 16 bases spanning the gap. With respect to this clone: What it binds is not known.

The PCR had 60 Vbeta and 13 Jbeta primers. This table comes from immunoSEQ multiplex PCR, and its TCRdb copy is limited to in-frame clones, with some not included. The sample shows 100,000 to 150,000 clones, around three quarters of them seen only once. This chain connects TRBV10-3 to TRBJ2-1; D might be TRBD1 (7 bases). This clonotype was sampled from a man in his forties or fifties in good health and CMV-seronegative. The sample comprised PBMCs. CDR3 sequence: CAISGTGEALFF. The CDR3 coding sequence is TGTGCCATCAGTGGAACAGGGGAGGCCCTGTTCTTC.